A single sample is the source of the 15 T cell receptor beta chains below, sequenced in a study of blood T cell repertoires in COVID-19. TCRdb keeps only in-frame clones here, not all; method: immunoSEQ multiplex PCR. This sample has over 50,000 clones, with roughly 81% found just once. The specimen was peripheral blood. These receptors came from a man older than 75 with acute or convalescent COVID-19.

The V gene is TRBV7-3, the J gene TRBJ1-1; 7 nucleotides line up with TRBD1. Germline V lookup: CDR1 SGHTA, CDR2 FQGTGA. This CDR3 comprises 16 residues. V lost 2 bases to trimming and J lost 3 bases; unmatched junction nucleotides: 9. CDR3 protein: CASSLGRQGLYTEAFF. CDR3 bases: TGTGCCAGCAGCTTAGGCAGACAGGGTTTGTACACTGAAGCTTTCTTT.

DNA for the CDR3: TGTGCCAGCAGGTCCCCTAGCGGGAGTTCCCTCAATGAGCAGTTCTTC. Translated, it gives CASRSPSGSSLNEQFF. The V and J genes are TRBV28 and TRBJ2-1; 10 bases align to TRBD2. The ends lost 6 bases at V and 6 bases at J; junction bases unmatched: 11. Germline CDR1 is MDHEN and CDR2 is SYDVKM. The length of the CDR3 is 16 residues.

This chain connects TRBV30 to TRBJ1-4; a possible D gene is TRBD1 (5 bases). The CDR3 has 12 residues. Trimming removed 5 bases from V and 7 bases from J, with 11 bases in between. Germline CDR1 GTSNPN, CDR2 SVGIG (reference sequence). The CDR3 sequence: CAWEETAEKLFF. The CDR3 region has the DNA TGTGCCTGGGAAGAGACAGCTGAAAAACTGTTTTTT.

This chain uses TRBV5-6 with TRBJ2-7; 7 positions match TRBD2. The CDR3 consists of 14 residues. Trimming cost V 0 bases and J 8 bases; bases outside gene matches: 8. CDR1 is SGHDT and CDR2 is YYEEEE in the germline V gene. This CDR3 is CASSLGTRMTKQYF. DNA for the CDR3: TGTGCCAGCAGCTTGGGGACTAGGATGACGAAGCAGTACTTC.

This clone has a single count. The chain carries TRBV29-1 and TRBJ1-1; unclear D gene. Per germline, CDR1 SQVTM and CDR2 ANQGSEA. V lost 6 bases and J lost 4, with 9 bases in between. The CDR3 has 11 residues. CDR3 DNA sequence: TGCAGCGTCGGTCCTGTCACTGAAGCTTTCTTT. This translates into CSVGPVTEAFF.

The chain employs TRBV19 and TRBJ2-5, with D maybe TRBD2 (7 bases). There are 16 residues in the CDR3. With 4 bases removed from V and 2 bases from J, the gap between germline ends came to 17 bases. Per the germline V gene, CDR1 is LNHDA and CDR2 is SQIVND (reference sequence). The CDR3 reads CASSTREAGTQETQYF. Here the CDR3 DNA reads TGTGCCAGTAGTACGCGCGAAGCGGGGACACAAGAGACCCAGTACTTC.

This chain joins TRBV29-1 and TRBJ2-5; 9 bases line up with TRBD2. The V and J ends lost 6 bases and 7 bases, in that order; junction bases with no gene match: 3. Germline V gene sequence: CDR1 SQVTM, CDR2 ANQGSEA. This CDR3 is 11 amino acids long. The CDR3 DNA reads as TGCAGCGTACTGACTAGCGGGACCCAGTACTTC. Protein product: CSVLTSGTQYF.

The chain carries TRBV18 and TRBJ2-3, with 8 nucleotides matching TRBD1. Per germline, CDR1 KGHSH and CDR2 LQKENI. The CDR3 is made up of 13 amino acids. Losses at the gene ends were 3 bases for V and 6 bases for J; bases not matched to a gene: 2. CDR3 protein: CASSPDRADTQYF. CDR3 sequence (DNA): TGTGCCAGCTCACCGGACAGGGCTGATACGCAGTATTTT.

The chain is built from TRBV11-3 and TRBJ2-5, with D possibly being TRBD1 (6 bases). The CDR3 contains 14 residues. The ends were cut back, 6 bases at V and 5 bases at J, with 16 bases in the middle. Per the germline V gene, CDR1 is SGHNT and CDR2 is YENEEA. CDR3: CASSSLDSGETQYF. CDR3 coding DNA: TGTGCCAGCAGTTCCCTGGACAGTGGGGAGACCCAGTACTTC.

The chain combines TRBV7-2 with TRBJ2-2, with 10 positions matching TRBD1. This CDR3 comprises 15 residues. Germline loops: CDR1 SGHTA, CDR2 FQGNSA. V lost 7 bases to trimming and J lost 9 bases; unmatched junction nucleotides: 11. CDR3 in DNA: TGTGCCAGCACGACGGGACAGGGGCGAGTCCGGGAGCTGTTTTTT. Translation: CASTTGQGRVRELFF. Together with reference TRBV7-2 and TRBJ2-2, the CDR3 gives the full variable domain: GAGVSQSPSNKVTEKGKDVELRCDPISGHTALYWYRQSLGQGLEFLIYFQGNSAPDKSGLPSDRFSAERTGGSVSTLTIQRTQQEDSAVYLCASTTGQGRVRELFFGEGSRLTVL.

The rearrangement joins TRBV7-3 to TRBJ1-4, with 8 positions matching TRBD1. The CDR3 extends over 13 amino acids. Germline loops: CDR1 SGHTA, CDR2 FQGTGA. The J segment lost 8 bases and the V segment lost 1 base, leaving 0 bases of the junction unmatched. The CDR3 coding sequence is TGTGCCAGCAGCTTAAACAGGGGGGAAAAACTGTTTTTT. Residues: CASSLNRGEKLFF.

This clone was seen a single time. The genes are TRBV10-1 and TRBJ1-5; TRBD1 is a possible D gene (5 bases). The germline CDR1 and CDR2 sequences are WNHNN and SYGVQD (reference sequence). The CDR3 spans 17 residues. Trimming took off 2 bases at V and 1 base at J, with 15 bases between the two ends. Here the CDR3 reads CASSERSRDRSNQPQHF. For the CDR3, the DNA is TGCGCCAGCAGTGAGCGGAGTCGTGACAGAAGCAATCAGCCCCAGCATTTT.

The J gene is TRBJ1-1, the V gene TRBV18; 8 nucleotides agree with TRBD1. CDR1 and CDR2 (germline): KGHSH, LQKENI. V trimming: 2 bases; J trimming: 3 bases; junction bases outside the gene matches: 2. The CDR3 consists of 14 residues. The CDR3 is CASSPGRGHTEAFF. The CDR3 coding sequence is TGTGCCAGCTCACCAGGCAGGGGGCACACTGAAGCTTTCTTT.

The chain is built from TRBV10-3 and TRBJ2-3; D possibly corresponds to TRBD1 (6 bases). The CDR3 consists of 14 residues. Looked up from germline, CDR1 is ENHRY and CDR2 is SYGVKD. V lost 6 bases and J lost 6, with 16 bases in between. The CDR3 DNA reads as TGTGCCATCAGGGAGAAACTAGGGGGTGATACGCAGTATTTT. The encoded protein is CAIREKLGGDTQYF.

In the case of this clone: A junction end diverges from the germline sequence, so it may reflect a read error. The J gene is TRBJ1-2, the V gene TRBV5-8; TRBD1 aligns across 10 bases. The CDR3 length is 14 residues. The germline gives CDR1 SGHTS, CDR2 YDEGEE. Written as DNA, the CDR3 is TGTGCCAGCAGGTTGGGACAGGGGTTCGCTGGCTACACCTTC. It is translated as CASRLGQGFAGYTF.